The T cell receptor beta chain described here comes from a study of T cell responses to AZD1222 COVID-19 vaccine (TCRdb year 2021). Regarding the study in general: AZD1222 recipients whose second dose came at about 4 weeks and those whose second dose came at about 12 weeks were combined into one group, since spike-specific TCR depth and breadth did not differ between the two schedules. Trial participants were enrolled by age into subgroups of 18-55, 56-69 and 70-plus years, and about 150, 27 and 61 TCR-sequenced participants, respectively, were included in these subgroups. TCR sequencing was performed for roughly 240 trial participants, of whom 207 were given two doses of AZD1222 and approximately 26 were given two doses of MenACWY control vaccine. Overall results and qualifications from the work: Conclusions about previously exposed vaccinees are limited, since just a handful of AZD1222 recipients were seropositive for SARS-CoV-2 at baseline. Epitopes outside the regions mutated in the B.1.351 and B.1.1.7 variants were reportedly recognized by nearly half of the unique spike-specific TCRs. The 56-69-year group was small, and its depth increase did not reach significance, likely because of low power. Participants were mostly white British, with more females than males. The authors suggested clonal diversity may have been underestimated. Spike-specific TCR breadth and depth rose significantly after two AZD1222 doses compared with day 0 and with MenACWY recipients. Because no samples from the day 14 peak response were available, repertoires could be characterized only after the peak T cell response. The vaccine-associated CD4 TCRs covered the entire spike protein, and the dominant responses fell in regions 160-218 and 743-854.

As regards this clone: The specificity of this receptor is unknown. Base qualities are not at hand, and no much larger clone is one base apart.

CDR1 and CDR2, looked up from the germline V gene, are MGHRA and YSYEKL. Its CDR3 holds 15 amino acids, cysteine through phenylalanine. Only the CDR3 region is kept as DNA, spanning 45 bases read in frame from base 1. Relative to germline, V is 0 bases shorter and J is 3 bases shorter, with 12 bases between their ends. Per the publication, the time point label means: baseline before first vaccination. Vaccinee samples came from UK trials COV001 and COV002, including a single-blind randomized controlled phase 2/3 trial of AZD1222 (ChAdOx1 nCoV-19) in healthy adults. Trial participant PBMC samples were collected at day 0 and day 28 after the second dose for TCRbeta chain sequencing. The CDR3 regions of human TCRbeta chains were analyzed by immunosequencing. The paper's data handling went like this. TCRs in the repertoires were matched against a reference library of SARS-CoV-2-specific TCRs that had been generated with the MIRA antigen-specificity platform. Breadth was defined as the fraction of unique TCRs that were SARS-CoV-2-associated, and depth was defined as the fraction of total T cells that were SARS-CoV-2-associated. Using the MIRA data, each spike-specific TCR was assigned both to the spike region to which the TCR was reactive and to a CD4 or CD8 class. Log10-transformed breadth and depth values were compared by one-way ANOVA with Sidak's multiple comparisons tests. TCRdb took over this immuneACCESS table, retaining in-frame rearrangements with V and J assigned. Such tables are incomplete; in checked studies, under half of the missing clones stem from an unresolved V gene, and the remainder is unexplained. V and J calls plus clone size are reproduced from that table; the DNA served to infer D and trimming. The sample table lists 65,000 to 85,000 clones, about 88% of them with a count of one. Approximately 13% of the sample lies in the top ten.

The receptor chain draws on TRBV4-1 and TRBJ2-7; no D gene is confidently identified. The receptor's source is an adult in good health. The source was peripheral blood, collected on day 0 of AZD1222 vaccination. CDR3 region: CASSQDIGRLYEQYF. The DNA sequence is TGCGCCAGCAGCCAAGATATTGGCAGACTCTACGAGCAGTACTTC.